This T cell receptor (beta chain) originates from a study of control samples from healthy donors and cancer patients. Looked up from germline, CDR1 is WNHNN and CDR2 is SYGVQD (reference sequence). Trimming left V 4 bases short and J 4 bases short, with 11 bases between. CDR3 length equals 14 residues. Profiling relied on immunoSEQ multiplex PCR, and the TCRdb table lists in-frame clones only, not all of them. The table includes approximately 90,000 clones, 85% detected once. Sequenced material: blood. This chain connects TRBV10-1 to TRBJ2-1; no definite D call. The clonotype originates from a man younger than 40 in good health. The CDR3: CASSATGLYNEQFF. CDR3 coding DNA: TGCGCCAGCAGTGCAACCGGCCTATACAATGAGCAGTTCTTC.